This T cell receptor beta chain emerged from a study of cytomegalovirus exposure and HLA in healthy donors. Findings and caveats of the study: For cytomegalovirus status, the classifier reportedly gave diagnoses with high specificity and sensitivity.

About this clone itself: Antigen: not known.

60 Vbeta and 13 Jbeta primers were used in PCR. The method was immunoSEQ multiplex PCR; TCRdb's version includes in-frame clones alone and lacks a portion of them. Here the sample spans 180,000 or so clones, less than 90% being singletons. Per germline, CDR1 SGDLS and CDR2 YYNGEE. This CDR3 is built from 14 residues. Trimming pared 4 bases from V and 3 bases from J, leaving 13 bases between. The TCR was taken from a girl aged 10 to 17 in good health and CMV-seropositive. The V call is TRBV9, the J call TRBJ1-2, with D perhaps matching TRBD1 (5 bases). Sequenced input: PBMCs. CDR3 in DNA: TGTGCCAGCAGCCCCGGGGGAGCGGACTATGGCTACACCTTC. Residues: CASSPGGADYGYTF.